The source of this T cell receptor (beta chain) is a study of blood T cell repertoires in COVID-19. V gave up 8 bases and J gave up 8 bases, with 18 bases separating them. CDR1 and CDR2 (germline): LGHDT, YNNKEL (reference sequence). This CDR3 spans 13 amino acids. This clone was counted once. Authors' methods: Estimates of nucleated cell counts were drawn from the amplification of reference gene primers. Method: immunoSEQ multiplex PCR; TCRdb's copy keeps in-frame clones and lacks some. For V, J and clone size, that table is used; D and trimming come from the DNA. The sample includes 99,000 or so clones, approximately 88% of them seen just once.

Sequences were obtained from peripheral blood. The chain couples TRBV3-1 (or the pseudogene TRBV3-2) to TRBJ1-2; perhaps TRBD1 as D (6 bases). The clonotype was recovered from a man aged 60 to 75 with acute or convalescent COVID-19. CDR3 coding DNA: TGTGCCAGCGGACTGTTACAGGGAAACGGCTACACCTTC. Its translation is CASGLLQGNGYTF.